The 8 T cell receptor beta chains in this list originate from one sample, sequenced in a study of circulating CD8 cells and anti-PD-1 response in melanoma. Live CD3+CD8+TCRalphabeta+ cells were sorted into four subsets by PD-1 and/or TIGIT. Each library started from around 14 ng of total RNA using the QIAseq Immune Repertoire TCR panel. MiXCR, run by TCRdb on the reads, gives a single entry per CDR3 protein. The repertoire has about 720 distinct CDR3 sequences, roughly 6.1% of them found once; the top ten carry roughly 12%. The input for sequencing was CD8+ T cells from PBMCs, taken at baseline or after one month of anti-PD-1 therapy (not recorded which). The receptors here all came from a human donor with melanoma.

There are a few counts of this clonotype. A read error is possible here, since a much larger clone lies one base away. The chain links TRBV28 to TRBJ1-3; no clear D gene. Deletions cut 11 bases from V and 0 bases from J, with 26 bases between. Germline V lookup: CDR1 MDHEN, CDR2 SYDVKM. This CDR3 spans 18 amino acids. The CDR3 loop is CASRLRVVEGLSGNTIYF. CDR3 sequence (DNA): TGTGCCTCCCGTCTGAGGGTGGTAGAGGGTCTCTCTGGAAACACCATATATTTT.

In its sample, this clonotype is large. The J gene is TRBJ2-1, the V gene TRBV27; TRBD2 matches 7 bases. The CDR3 consists of 14 residues. V gave up 7 bases and J gave up 7 bases; unmatched junction bases: 10. Looked up from germline, CDR1 is MNHEY and CDR2 is SMNVEV (reference sequence). As DNA, the CDR3 is TGTGCCAGCAACGATTTGGCAGCGGGAAATGAGCAGTTCTTC. Amino acid sequence: CASNDLAAGNEQFF.

This clonotype ranks as medium-sized. The chain uses TRBV7-3 and TRBJ1-2; D might be TRBD1 (5 bases). Trimming pared 1 base from V and 6 bases from J, leaving 21 bases between. This CDR3 is 17 amino acids long. The germline V gene encodes CDR1 SGHTA and CDR2 FQGTGA. CDR3 bases: TGTGCCAGCAGCTTAATCGGTCTGGTCGGTGAGGGGAATGGCTACACCTTC. This gives the protein CASSLIGLVGEGNGYTF.

By sample fraction, this clonotype is medium-sized. The CDR3 DNA reads as TGTGCCAGTAGTATAGCTCCGGGAGCGCAGTTCTTC. This encodes CASSIAPGAQFF. This chain connects TRBV19 to TRBJ2-1, with D possibly matching TRBD2 (6 bases). Germline-derived CDR1 and CDR2 are LNHDA and SQIVND (reference sequence). CDR3 length: 12 amino acids. With 1 base removed from V and 12 bases from J, the gap between germline ends came to 10 bases.

By share of the sample, this clonotype is large. This rearrangement joins TRBV25-1 to TRBJ2-7; perhaps TRBD2 as D (5 bases). Per germline, CDR1 MGHDK and CDR2 SYGVNS. The V and J ends lost 5 bases and 5 bases respectively, with 16 bases between them. This CDR3 is 14 amino acids long. Here the CDR3 reads CASSSRRGNNEQYF. The CDR3 nucleotides read TGTGCCAGCAGTTCAAGGAGAGGGAACAACGAGCAGTACTTC.

This clonotype ranks as large. The J gene is TRBJ2-2, the V gene TRBV19, with TRBD1 identical over 7 bases. The CDR3 sequence is 15 residues long. Trimming at V came to 9 bases and at J to 3 bases, leaving 10 bases not matched to a gene. In germline, CDR1 is LNHDA, CDR2 SQIVND (reference sequence). The CDR3 here is CASHRTGGDTGELFF. Here the CDR3 DNA reads TGTGCCAGCCACCGGACAGGTGGGGACACCGGGGAGCTGTTTTTT.

The chain combines TRBV11-1 with TRBJ2-4, with D maybe TRBD2 (5 bases). Germline loops: CDR1 SGHAT, CDR2 FQDESV (reference sequence). The CDR3 sequence is 15 residues long. The CDR3 coding sequence is TGTGCAAGTCGCTTATCCGGGGAAGTCAAAAACATTCAGTACTTC. Protein product: CASRLSGEVKNIQYF.

By share, this clonotype ranks as large. J is TRBJ2-5 and V is TRBV29-1, with 7 bases fitting TRBD1. CDR1 is SQVTM and CDR2 is ANQGSEA in the germline V gene. J was trimmed by 0 bases and V by 6 bases; bases with no gene match: 7. This CDR3 comprises 14 residues. Here the CDR3 DNA reads TGCAGCGTCAACAGGGGCCACCACCAAGAGACCCAGTACTTC. Protein product: CSVNRGHHQETQYF.